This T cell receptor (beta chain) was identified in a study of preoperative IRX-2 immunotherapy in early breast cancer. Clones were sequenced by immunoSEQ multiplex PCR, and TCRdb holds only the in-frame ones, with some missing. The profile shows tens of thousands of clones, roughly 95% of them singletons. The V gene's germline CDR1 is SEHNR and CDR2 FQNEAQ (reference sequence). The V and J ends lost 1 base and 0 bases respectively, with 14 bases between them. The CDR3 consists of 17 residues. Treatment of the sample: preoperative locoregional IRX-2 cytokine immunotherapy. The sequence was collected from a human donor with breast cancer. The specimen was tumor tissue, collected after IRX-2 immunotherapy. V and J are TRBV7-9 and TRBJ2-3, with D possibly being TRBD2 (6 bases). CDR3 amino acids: CASSLVPGLLSTDTQYF. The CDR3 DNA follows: TGTGCCAGCAGCTTAGTGCCGGGACTCCTTAGCACAGATACGCAGTATTTT. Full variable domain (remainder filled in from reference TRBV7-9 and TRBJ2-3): DTGVSQNPRHKITKRGQNVTFRCDPISEHNRLYWYRQTLGQGPEFLTYFQNEAQLEKSRLLSDRFSAERPKGSFSTLEIQRTEQGDSAMYLCASSLVPGLLSTDTQYFGPGTRLTVL.